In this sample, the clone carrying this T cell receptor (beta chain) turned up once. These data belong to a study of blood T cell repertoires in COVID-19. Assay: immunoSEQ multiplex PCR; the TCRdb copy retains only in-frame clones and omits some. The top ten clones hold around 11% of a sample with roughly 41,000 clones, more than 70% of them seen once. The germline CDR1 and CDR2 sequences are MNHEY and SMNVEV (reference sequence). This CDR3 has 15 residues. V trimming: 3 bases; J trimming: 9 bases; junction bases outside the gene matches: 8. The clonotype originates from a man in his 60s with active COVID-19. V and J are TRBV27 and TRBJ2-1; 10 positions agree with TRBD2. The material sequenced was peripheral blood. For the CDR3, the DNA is TGTGCCAGCAGTTTTATAGCGGGAGGAAGTGGTGAGCAGTTCTTC. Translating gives CASSFIAGGSGEQFF.